This T cell receptor (beta chain) was obtained from a study of T cells in severe cutaneous drug reactions. Findings and limits, study-wide: In carbamazepine-induced Stevens-Johnson syndrome or toxic epidermal necrolysis, TRBV12-4 averaged about 32% in blister cells and around 5% in PBMC.

The patients sequenced had a carbamazepine-induced Stevens-Johnson syndrome or toxic epidermal necrolysis reaction. This CDR3 is built from 14 residues. The germline V gene encodes CDR1 LGHNA and CDR2 YNFKEQ. Libraries were made by iRepertoire multiplex PCR with TCR subtype-specific primers for bulk and single-cell sequencing. TCRdb re-called the multiplex PCR reads and shows each CDR3 protein once, DNA omitted. The sample shows about 21,000 distinct CDR3 sequences, and roughly 7.7% sits with its ten largest clones. With respect to this clonotype: Its matching antigen is unknown.

The sequenced sample consisted of PBMCs. The J gene is TRBJ1-1, the V gene TRBV4-2; TCRdb names TRBD1, which stays unverified in the absence of DNA. This sequence originates from a human donor with toxic epidermal necrolysis, a severe cutaneous drug reaction. CDR3 loop: CASSPTGSSTEAFF.